The clone carrying this T cell receptor (beta chain) was detected a few times. Its antigen is undetermined. This record comes from a study of regulatory T cells in long-lasting Graves disease. Both iRepertoire HTBI primers and Arm-PCR of CDR3 regions were used to build the TCR beta libraries. TCRdb re-analysed the multiplex PCR reads in MiXCR, keeping a single row per CDR3 protein. The sample has about 470,000 distinct CDR3 sequences, around 15% seen once. J gave up 3 bases and V 9 bases, and 10 bases lay outside the gene matches. The length of the CDR3 is 16 residues. The germline CDR1 and CDR2 sequences are LNHDA and SQIVND (reference sequence). Time point in this sample: newly diagnosed GD, antithyroid drugs for less than 3 months. Researchers made the TCR library from RNA that was extracted from PBMCs. Overall study results and limits: Persistent patients shared under 3,000 public clonotypes among themselves. Newly diagnosed patients shared fewer, at more than 750.

These data also formed part of another study, on T cells in Graves' hyperthyroidism and ophthalmopathy. That work contributes: The study left out patients who had uncontrolled infection, other autoimmune disease, pregnancy or lactation.

This receptor was taken from a middle-aged man with Graves disease. This chain connects TRBV19 to TRBJ2-2, with 10 positions matching TRBD2. This material consisted of peripheral blood mononuclear cells (PBMCs), taken at new diagnosis, from a patient treated with antithyroid drugs. The CDR3: CASRLAGVADTGELFF. CDR3 in DNA: TGTGCCAGCCGGCTAGCGGGAGTCGCGGACACCGGGGAGCTGTTTTTT.